This T cell receptor (beta chain) emerged from a study of T cells in Graves' hyperthyroidism and ophthalmopathy. Based on clinical symptoms, serum thyroxine and TRAb, thyroid ultrasound and orbital computed tomography, diagnoses were reached. This clonotype was detected ten times or more. CDR1 MNHEY and CDR2 SMNVEV come from the germline V gene (reference sequence). The ends lost 4 bases at V and 3 bases at J; junction bases unmatched: 2. The CDR3 contains 13 residues. It was RNA transcripts that yielded the amplified TCR beta CDR3 regions. The HTBI primer set served for first-round RT-PCR of the TCR CDR3. A single record per CDR3 protein comes from TCRdb applying MiXCR to the multiplex PCR reads. The sample comprises 350,000 to 400,000 distinct CDR3 sequences, about 16% of which are singletons, and roughly 33% rests with the top ten.

The chain joins TRBV27 to TRBJ2-7; 8 nucleotides line up with TRBD1. This TCR came from a woman in her twenties or thirties with Graves' hyperthyroidism. Sequences were obtained from blood. The CDR3 reads CASSSGGNYEQYF. In DNA form, the CDR3 reads TGTGCCAGCAGTTCAGGGGGCAACTACGAGCAGTACTTC.